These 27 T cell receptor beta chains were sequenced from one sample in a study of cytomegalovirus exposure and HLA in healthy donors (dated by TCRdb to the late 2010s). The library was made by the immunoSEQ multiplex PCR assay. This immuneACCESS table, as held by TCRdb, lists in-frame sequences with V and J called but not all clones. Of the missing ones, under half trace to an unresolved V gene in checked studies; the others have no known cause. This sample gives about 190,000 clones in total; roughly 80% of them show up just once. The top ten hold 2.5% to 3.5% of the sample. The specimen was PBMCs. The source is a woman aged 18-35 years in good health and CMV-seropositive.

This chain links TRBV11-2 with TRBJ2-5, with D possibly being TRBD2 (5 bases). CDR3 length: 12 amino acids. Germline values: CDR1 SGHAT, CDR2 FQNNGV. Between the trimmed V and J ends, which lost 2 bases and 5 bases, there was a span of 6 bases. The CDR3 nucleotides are TGTGCCAGCAGCTTATCGGGGGAGACCCAGTACTTC. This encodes CASSLSGETQYF.

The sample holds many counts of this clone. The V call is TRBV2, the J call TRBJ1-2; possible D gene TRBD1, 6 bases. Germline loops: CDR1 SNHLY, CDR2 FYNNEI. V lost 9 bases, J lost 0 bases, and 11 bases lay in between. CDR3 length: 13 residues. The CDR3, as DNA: TGTGCCAGACTCAGGGGCCCTAACTATGGCTACACCTTC. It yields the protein CARLRGPNYGYTF.

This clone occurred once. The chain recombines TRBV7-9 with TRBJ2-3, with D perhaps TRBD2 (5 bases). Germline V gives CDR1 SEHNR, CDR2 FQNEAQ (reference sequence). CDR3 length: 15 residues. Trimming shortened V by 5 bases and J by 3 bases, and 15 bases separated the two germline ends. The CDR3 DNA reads TGTGCCAGCAGCCTAATGGTCGGGAATACAGATACGCAGTATTTT. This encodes CASSLMVGNTDTQYF. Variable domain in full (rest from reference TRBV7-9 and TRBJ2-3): DTGVSQNPRHKITKRGQNVTFRCDPISEHNRLYWYRQTLGQGPEFLTYFQNEAQLEKSRLLSDRFSAERPKGSFSTLEIQRTEQGDSAMYLCASSLMVGNTDTQYFGPGTRLTVL.

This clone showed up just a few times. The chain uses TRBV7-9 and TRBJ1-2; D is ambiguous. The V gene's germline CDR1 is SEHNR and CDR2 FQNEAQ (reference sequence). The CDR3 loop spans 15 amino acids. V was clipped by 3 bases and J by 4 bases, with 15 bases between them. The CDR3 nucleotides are TGTGCCAGCAGCTTTTCGCACAGATCTATCTATGGCTACACCTTC. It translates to CASSFSHRSIYGYTF.

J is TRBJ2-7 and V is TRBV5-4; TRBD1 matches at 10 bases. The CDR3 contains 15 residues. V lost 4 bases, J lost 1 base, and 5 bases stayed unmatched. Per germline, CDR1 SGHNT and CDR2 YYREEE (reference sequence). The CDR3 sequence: CASSPDRGRSYEQYF. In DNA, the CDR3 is TGTGCCAGCAGCCCCGACAGGGGGCGGTCCTACGAGCAGTACTTC. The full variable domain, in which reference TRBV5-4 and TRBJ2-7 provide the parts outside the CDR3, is ETGVTQSPTHLIKTRGQQVTLRCSSQSGHNTVSWYQQALGQGPQFIFQYYREEENGRGNFPPRFSGLQFPNYSSELNVNALELDDSALYLCASSPDRGRSYEQYFGPGTRLTVT.

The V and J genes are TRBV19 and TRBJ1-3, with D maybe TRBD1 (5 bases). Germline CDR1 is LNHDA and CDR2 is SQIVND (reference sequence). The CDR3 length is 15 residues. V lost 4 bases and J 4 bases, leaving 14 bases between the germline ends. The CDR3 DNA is TGTGCCAGTAGTAATAGCGGGGCACGCGGAAACACCATATATTTT. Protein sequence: CASSNSGARGNTIYF.

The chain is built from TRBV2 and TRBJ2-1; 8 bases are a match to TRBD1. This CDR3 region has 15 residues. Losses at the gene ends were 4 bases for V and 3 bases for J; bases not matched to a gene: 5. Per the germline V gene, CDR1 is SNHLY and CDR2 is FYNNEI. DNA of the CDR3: TGTGCCAGCAGTGGACAGGGGTCTTTCTACAATGAGCAGTTCTTC. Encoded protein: CASSGQGSFYNEQFF. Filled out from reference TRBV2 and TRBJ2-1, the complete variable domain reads EPEVTQTPSHQVTQMGQEVILRCVPISNHLYFYWYRQILGQKVEFLVSFYNNEISEKSEIFDDQFSVERPDGSNFTLKIRSTKLEDSAMYFCASSGQGSFYNEQFFGPGTRLTVL.

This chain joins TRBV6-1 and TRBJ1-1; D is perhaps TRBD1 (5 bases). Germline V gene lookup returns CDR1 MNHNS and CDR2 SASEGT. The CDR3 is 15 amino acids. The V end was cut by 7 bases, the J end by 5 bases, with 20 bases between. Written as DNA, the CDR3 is TGTGCCAGCATGGGGGGGAGTGGAAGCGGAACTGAAGCTTTCTTT. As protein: CASMGGSGSGTEAFF.

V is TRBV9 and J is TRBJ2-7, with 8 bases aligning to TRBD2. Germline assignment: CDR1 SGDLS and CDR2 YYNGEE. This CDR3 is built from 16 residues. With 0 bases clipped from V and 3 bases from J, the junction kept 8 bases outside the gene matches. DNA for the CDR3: TGTGCCAGCAGCGTAGACTCCGGGGGGGCCTTCTACGAGCAGTACTTC. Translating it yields CASSVDSGGAFYEQYF.

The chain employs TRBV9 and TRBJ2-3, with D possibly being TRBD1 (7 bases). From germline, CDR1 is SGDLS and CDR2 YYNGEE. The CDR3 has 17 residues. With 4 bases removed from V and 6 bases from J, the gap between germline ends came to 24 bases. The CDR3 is CASSYYGGTVGEDTQYF. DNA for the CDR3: TGTGCCAGCAGCTACTACGGAGGGACAGTGGGGGAGGATACGCAGTATTTT.

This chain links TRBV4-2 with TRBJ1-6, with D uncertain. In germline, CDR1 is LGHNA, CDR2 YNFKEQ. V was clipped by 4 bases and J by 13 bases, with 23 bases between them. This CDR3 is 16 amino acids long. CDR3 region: CASSRPNDEVRAPLHF. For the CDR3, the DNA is TGTGCCAGCAGCCGGCCGAATGACGAGGTGAGGGCGCCCCTCCACTTT.

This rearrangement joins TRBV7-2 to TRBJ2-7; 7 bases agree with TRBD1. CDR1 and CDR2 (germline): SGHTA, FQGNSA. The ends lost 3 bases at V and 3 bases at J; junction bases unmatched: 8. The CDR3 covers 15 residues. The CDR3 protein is CASSFGQAEIYEQYF. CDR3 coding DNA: TGTGCCAGCAGCTTCGGACAGGCGGAGATCTACGAGCAGTACTTC.

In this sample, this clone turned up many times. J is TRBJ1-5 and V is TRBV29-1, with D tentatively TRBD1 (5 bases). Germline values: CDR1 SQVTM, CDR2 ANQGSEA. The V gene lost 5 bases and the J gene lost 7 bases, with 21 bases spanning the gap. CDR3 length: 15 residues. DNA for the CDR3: TGCAGCGTTTCCCAAGGGGTCTTAGGTTTACAGCCCCAGCATTTT. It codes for CSVSQGVLGLQPQHF.

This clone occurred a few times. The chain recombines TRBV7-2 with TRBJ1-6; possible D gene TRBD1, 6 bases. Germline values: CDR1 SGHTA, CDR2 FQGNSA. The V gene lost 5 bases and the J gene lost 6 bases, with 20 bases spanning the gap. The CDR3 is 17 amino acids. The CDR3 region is CASSQRTTTGSNSPLHF. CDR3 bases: TGTGCCAGCAGCCAAAGGACCACGACAGGAAGTAATTCACCCCTCCACTTT.

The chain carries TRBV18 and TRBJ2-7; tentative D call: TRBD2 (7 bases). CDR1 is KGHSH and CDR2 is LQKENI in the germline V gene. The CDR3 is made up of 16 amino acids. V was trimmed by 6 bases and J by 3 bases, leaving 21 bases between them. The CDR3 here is CASSQLGGDKYYEQYF. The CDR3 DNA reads TGTGCCAGCTCGCAATTGGGGGGGGACAAGTACTACGAGCAGTACTTC.

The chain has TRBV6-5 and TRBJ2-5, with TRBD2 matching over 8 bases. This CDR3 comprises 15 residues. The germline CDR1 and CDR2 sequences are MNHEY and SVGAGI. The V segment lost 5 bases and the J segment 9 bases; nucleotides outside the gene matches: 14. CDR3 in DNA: TGTGCCAGCAGTAAACTAGCGGCGACCTCCGGGGCCCAGTACTTC. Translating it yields CASSKLAATSGAQYF.

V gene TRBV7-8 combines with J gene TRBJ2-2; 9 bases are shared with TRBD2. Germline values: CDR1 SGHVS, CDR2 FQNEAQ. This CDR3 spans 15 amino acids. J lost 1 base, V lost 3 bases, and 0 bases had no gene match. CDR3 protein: CASSFSGGNTGELFF. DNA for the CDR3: TGTGCCAGCAGCTTTAGCGGGGGGAACACCGGGGAGCTGTTTTTT.

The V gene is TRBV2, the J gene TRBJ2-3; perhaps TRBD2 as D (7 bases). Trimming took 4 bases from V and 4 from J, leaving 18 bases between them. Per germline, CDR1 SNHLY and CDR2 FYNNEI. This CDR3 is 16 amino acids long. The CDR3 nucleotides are TGTGCCAGCAGTGGGGGAGGGGGGCGTCGACCAGATACGCAGTATTTT. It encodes CASSGGGGRRPDTQYF.

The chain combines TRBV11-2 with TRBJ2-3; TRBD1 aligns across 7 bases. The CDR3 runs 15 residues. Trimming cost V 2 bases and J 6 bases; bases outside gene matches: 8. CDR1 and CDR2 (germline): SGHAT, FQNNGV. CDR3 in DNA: TGTGCCAGCAGCTTAAACAGGGGAAGCGGCGATACGCAGTATTTT. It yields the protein CASSLNRGSGDTQYF.

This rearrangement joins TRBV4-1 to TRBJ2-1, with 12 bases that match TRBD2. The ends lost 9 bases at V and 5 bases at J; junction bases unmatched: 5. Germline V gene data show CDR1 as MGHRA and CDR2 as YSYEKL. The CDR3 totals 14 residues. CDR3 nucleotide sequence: TGCGCCAGGAAAACTAGCGGGGGGAACAATGAGCAGTTCTTC. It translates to CARKTSGGNNEQFF.

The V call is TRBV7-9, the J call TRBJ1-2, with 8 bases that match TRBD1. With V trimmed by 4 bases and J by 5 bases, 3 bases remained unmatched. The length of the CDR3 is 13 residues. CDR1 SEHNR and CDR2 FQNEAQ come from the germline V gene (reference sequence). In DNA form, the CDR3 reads TGTGCCAGCAGCTGGGACAGGTTTTATGGCTACACCTTC. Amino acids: CASSWDRFYGYTF.

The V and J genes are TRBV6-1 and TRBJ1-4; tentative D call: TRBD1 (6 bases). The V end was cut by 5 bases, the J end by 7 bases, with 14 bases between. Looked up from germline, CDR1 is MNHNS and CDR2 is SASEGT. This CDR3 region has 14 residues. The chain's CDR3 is CASSFGTRPEKLFF. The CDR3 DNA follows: TGTGCCAGCAGTTTCGGGACAAGACCTGAAAAACTGTTTTTT.

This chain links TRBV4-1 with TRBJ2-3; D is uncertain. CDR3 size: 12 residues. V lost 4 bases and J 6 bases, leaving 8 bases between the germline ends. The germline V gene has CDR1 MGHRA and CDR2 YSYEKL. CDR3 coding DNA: TGCGCCAGCAGCCGTCCCATGGATACGCAGTATTTT. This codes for CASSRPMDTQYF.

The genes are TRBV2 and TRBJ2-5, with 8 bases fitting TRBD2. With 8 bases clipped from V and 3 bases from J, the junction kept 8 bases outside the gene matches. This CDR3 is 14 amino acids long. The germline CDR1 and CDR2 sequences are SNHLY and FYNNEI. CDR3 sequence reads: CASYSYGGEETQYF. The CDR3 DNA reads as TGTGCCAGCTACTCTTACGGGGGGGAAGAGACCCAGTACTTC.

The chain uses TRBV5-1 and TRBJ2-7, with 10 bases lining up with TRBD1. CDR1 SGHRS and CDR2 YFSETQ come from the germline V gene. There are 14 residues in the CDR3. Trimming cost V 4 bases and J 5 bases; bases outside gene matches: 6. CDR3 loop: CASSRDRGRDEQYF. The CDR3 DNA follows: TGCGCCAGCAGCCGGGACAGGGGACGGGACGAGCAGTACTTC. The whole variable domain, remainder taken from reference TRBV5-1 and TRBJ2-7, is KAGVTQTPRYLIKTRGQQVTLSCSPISGHRSVSWYQQTPGQGLQFLFEYFSETQRNKGNFPGRFSGRQFSNSRSEMNVSTLELGDSALYLCASSRDRGRDEQYFGPGTRLTVT.

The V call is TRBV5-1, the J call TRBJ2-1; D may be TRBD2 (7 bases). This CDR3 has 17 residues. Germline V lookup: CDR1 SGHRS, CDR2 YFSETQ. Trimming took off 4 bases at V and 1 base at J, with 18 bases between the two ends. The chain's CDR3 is CASSPRGAGTSYNEQFF. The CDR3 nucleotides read TGCGCCAGCAGCCCCCGGGGGGCGGGGACTTCCTACAATGAGCAGTTCTTC.

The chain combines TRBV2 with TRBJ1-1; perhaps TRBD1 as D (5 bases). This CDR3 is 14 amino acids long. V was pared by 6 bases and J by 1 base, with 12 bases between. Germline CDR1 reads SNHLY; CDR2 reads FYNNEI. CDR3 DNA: TGTGCCAGCAGCGCGCGGGGGGGGAACACTGAAGCTTTCTTT. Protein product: CASSARGGNTEAFF.